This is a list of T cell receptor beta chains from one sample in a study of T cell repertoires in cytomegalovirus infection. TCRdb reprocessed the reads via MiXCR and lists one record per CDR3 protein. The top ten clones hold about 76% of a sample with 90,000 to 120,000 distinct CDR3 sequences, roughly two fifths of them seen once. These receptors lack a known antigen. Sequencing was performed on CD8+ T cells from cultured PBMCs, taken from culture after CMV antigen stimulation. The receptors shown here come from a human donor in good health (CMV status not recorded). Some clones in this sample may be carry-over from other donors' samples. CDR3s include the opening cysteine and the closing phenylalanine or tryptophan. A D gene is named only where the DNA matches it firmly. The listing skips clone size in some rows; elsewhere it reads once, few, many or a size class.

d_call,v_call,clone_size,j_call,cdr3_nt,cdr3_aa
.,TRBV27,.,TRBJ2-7,TGTGCCAGCAGTCCCGAGGGGGGGAGTTATTACGAGCAGTACTTC,CASSPEGGSYYEQYF
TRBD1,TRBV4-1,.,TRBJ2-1,TGCGCCAGCAGCCAGACCGACAGGGTTGAATACAATGAGCAGTTCTTC,CASSQTDRVEYNEQFF
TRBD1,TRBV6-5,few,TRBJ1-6,TGTGCCAGCAGTTACGACCGACAGGGCTATTCACCCCTCCACTTT,CASSYDRQGYSPLHF
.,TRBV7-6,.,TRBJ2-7,TGTGCCAGCAGTCCATGGGGAGAGGGCTACGAGCAGTACTTC,CASSPWGEGYEQYF
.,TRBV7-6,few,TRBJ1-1,TGTGCCAGCAGCTTAGGAGGCGGGGAGTACACTGAAGCTTTCTTT,CASSLGGGEYTEAFF
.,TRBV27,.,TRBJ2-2,TGTGCCAGCAGTCGTCCGCAAGGCACCGGGGAGCTGTTTTTT,CASSRPQGTGELFF
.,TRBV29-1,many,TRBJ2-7,TGCAGCGTTGTCCGACCCCTAGGATACGAGCAGTACTTC,CSVVRPLGYEQYF
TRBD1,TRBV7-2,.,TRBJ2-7,TGTGCCAGCAGCATGGGACAGGGACCCCGCGAGCAGTACTTC,CASSMGQGPREQYF
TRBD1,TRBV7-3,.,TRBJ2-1,TGTGCCAGCAGTGGGACCTCTACAGGGGGCGTCTACAATGAGCAGTTCTTC,CASSGTSTGGVYNEQFF
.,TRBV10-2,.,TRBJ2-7,TGCGCCAGCAGTGGTGTAGGCTACGAGCAGTACTTC,CASSGVGYEQYF
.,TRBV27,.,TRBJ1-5,TGTGCCAGCACGAGTCGGCCGTTCAATCAGCCCCAGCATTTT,CASTSRPFNQPQHF
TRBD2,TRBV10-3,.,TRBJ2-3,TGTGCCATCAGTGAGACGAGTAGCGGGGGGGCCACAGATACGCAGTATTTT,CAISETSSGGATDTQYF
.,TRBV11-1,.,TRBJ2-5,TGTGCCAGCAGCTTAGAGGGAGCGCCAGGACGGTACCAAGAGACCCAGTACTTC,CASSLEGAPGRYQETQYF
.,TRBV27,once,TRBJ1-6,TGTGCCAGCAGTTTATGGGCGACAGCGCCCTATAATTCACCCCTCCACTTT,CASSLWATAPYNSPLHF
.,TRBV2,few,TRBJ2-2,TGTGCCAGTTTCAAGAACACCGGGGAGCTGTTTTTT,CASFKNTGELFF
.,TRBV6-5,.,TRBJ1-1,TGTGCCAGCAGTTACTCACGAAGGGCGACTGAAGCTTTCTTT,CASSYSRRATEAFF
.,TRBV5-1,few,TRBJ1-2,TGCGCCAGCAGCGCCAGCACCACCTATGGCTACACCTTC,CASSASTTYGYTF
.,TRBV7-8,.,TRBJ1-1,TGTGCCAGCAGGCCGAGATCTGGAGGACTGAACACTGAAGCTTTCTTT,CASRPRSGGLNTEAFF
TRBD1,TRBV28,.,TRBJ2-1,TGTGCCAGCAGTTTAGGGGACAGGGTGCAATACAATGAGCAGTTCTTC,CASSLGDRVQYNEQFF
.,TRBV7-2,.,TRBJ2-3,TGTGCCAGCAGCTTAAGGCTAGCGTTAGATACGCAGTATTTT,CASSLRLALDTQYF
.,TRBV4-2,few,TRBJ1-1,TGTGCCAGCAGCCAAGAGGACGGCATGAACACTGAAGCTTTCTTT,CASSQEDGMNTEAFF
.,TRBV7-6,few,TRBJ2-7,TGTGCCAGCAGCTTAACTCCCATTTTTTTTAGAGAGCAGTACTTC,CASSLTPIFFREQYF
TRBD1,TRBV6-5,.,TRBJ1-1,TGTGCCAGCAGTTCCTTGTTACGACAGGGTGCACCTTCCAACACTGAAGCTTTCTTT,CASSSLLRQGAPSNTEAFF
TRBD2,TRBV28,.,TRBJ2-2,TGTGCCAGCAGTTTAGACGGCGGGGGGAGTACCGGGGAGCTGTTTTTT,CASSLDGGGSTGELFF
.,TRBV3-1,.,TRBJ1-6,TGTGCCAGCACCTTTAGGGGCGAGAATTCACCCCTCCACTTT,CASTFRGENSPLHF
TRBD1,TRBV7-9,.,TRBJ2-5,TGTGCCAGCAGCTCCACCTGGACAGGGTTCGGTGAGACCCAGTACTTC,CASSSTWTGFGETQYF
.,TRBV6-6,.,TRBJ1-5,TGTGCCAGCAGTTACTCGCGGGATAACAATCAGCCCCAGCATTTT,CASSYSRDNNQPQHF
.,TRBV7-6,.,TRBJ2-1,TGTGCCAGCAGTCCCTCTTTCGACGAGCAGTTCTTC,CASSPSFDEQFF
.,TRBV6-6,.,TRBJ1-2,TGTGCCAGCAGTGACGGCAGCCCGGGCGGCTACACCTTC,CASSDGSPGGYTF
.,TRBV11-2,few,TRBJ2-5,TGTGCCAGCAGCTTAGAATGGTCCGGCGGGCACCAAGAGACCCAGTACTTC,CASSLEWSGGHQETQYF
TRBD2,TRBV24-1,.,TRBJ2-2,TGTGCCACCCGTACTAGCGGGGGGACGAACACCGGGGAGCTGTTTTTT,CATRTSGGTNTGELFF
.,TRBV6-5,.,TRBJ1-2,TGTGCCAGCAGTCCCTCGCTCCAGGGTATTGGCTACACCTTC,CASSPSLQGIGYTF
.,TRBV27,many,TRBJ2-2,TGTGCCAGCAGTTCCACCACCGGGGAGCTGTTTTTT,CASSSTTGELFF
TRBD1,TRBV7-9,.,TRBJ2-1,TGTGCCAGCAGACAGGGACAGGGGGCCAATGAGCAGTTCTTC,CASRQGQGANEQFF
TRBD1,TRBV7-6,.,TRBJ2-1,TGTGCCAGCAGCAAAGGACAGGGGGCGATCAATGAGCAGTTCTTC,CASSKGQGAINEQFF
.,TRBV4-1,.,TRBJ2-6,TGCGCCAGCAGCCAAGCCGTAGGATCTGGGGCCAACGTCCTGACTTTC,CASSQAVGSGANVLTF
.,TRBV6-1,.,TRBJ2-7,TGTGCCAGCAGTGAAGCGGACGAGGGGCCCTACGAGCAGTACTTC,CASSEADEGPYEQYF
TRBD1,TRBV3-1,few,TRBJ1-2,TGTGCCAGCAGACCTACAGGGGACTATGGCTACACCTTC,CASRPTGDYGYTF
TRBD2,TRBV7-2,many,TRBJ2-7,TGTGCCAGCAGCTCCCCTCCGGAGCGGGGTCCCCCCTACGAGCAGTACTTC,CASSSPPERGPPYEQYF
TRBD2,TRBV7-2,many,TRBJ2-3,TGTGCCAGCAGCCCTCGGTGGGCTAGCGGGGTCGATACGCAGTATTTT,CASSPRWASGVDTQYF
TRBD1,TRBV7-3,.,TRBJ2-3,TGTGCCAGCAGCCAGATAGCCGGGACAGGGATCACAGATACGCAGTATTTT,CASSQIAGTGITDTQYF
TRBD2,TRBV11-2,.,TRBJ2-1,TGTGCCAGCAGCCCCCGCCTAGCGGGATTCTCCTACAATGAGCAGTTCTTC,CASSPRLAGFSYNEQFF
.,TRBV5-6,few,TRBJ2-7,TGTGCCAGCACGAGGGCACCTACCTACGAGCAGTACTTC,CASTRAPTYEQYF
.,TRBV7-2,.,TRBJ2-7,TGTGCCAGCAGCTTGAGTGGTGAGCAGTACTTC,CASSLSGEQYF
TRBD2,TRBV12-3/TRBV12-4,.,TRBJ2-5,TGTGCCAGCAGTCAGTCGGGACTAGCGGGGGGAAGGGGATACCAAGAGACCCAGTACTTC,CASSQSGLAGGRGYQETQYF
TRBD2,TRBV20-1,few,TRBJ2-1,TGCAGCGTCGCGGACGGGCGGGGGGTAGATCAGTTCTTC,CSVADGRGVDQFF
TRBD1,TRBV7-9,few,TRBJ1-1,TGTGCCAGCAGCCTAGGCTTATCAGGGGGCGATGAAGCTTTCTTT,CASSLGLSGGDEAFF
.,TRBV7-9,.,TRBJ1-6,TGTGCCAGCAGCATCCTTGGGGGAGGAGTGTCACCCCTCCACTTT,CASSILGGGVSPLHF
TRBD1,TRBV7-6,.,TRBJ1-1,TGTGCCAGCAGCTTAGCGGACCCCCGGGACAGGGGACGTGAAGCTTTCTTT,CASSLADPRDRGREAFF
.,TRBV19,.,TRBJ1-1,TGTGCCAGTAGTATAGGCCTGACTCGTGAAGCTTTCTTT,CASSIGLTREAFF
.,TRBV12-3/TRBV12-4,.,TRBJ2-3,TGTGCCAGCAGTTTGGGGTCCTGGGATACGCAGTATTTT,CASSLGSWDTQYF